A single T cell receptor beta chain is shown here with its context. The repertoire was sequenced with immunoSEQ multiplex PCR; TCRdb's copy has only in-frame clones and lacks some. The data hold about 160,000 clones, with around 90% observed a single time. The data are from a study of T cell responses to AZD1222 COVID-19 vaccine. Trimming left V 2 bases short and J 2 bases short, with 7 bases between. This CDR3 comprises 13 residues. Per germline, CDR1 SGHNT and CDR2 YENEEA. This TCR was sampled from an adult who received the AZD1222 COVID-19 vaccine. This rearrangement joins TRBV11-3 to TRBJ2-7; D unclear. This sample comprised peripheral blood, obtained 28 days after the second AZD1222 dose. CDR3 nucleotides: TGTGCCAGCAGCTTAACAGCAGCCTACGAGCAGTACTTC. It encodes CASSLTAAYEQYF.